The T cell receptor (beta chain) described here comes from a study of neurological immune-mediated disorders. With V trimmed by 0 bases and J by 14 bases, 6 bases remained unmatched. Germline V CDR1 and CDR2: MGHRA, YSYEKL. The CDR3 consists of 13 residues. This clonotype showed up many times. TCRdb independently ran MiXCR on the 5' RACE reads; one entry per CDR3 protein. The sample carries over 65,000 distinct CDR3 sequences, 9.4% recorded once. The chain carries TRBV4-1 and TRBJ2-1; 8 bases are shared with TRBD2. The sequenced sample was PBMCs. This receptor was identified in a man aged 45 to 65 in good health. CDR3 in amino acids: CASSQERSGRKFF. The CDR3 nucleotides are TGCGCCAGCAGCCAAGAGAGGAGCGGGAGAAAGTTCTTC.